Presented here are 27 T cell receptor beta chains from one specimen sequenced in a study of OX40 agonist ivuxolimab in advanced cancers. To prepare the library, the immunoSEQ multiplex PCR assay was applied. Here the immuneACCESS table is served through TCRdb, limited to in-frame sequences with V and J called. Missing clones are a known gap in these copies; in checked studies unresolved V genes cover under half, and the rest lacks a known reason. The sample data list roughly 80,000 clones, and around 91% of these were observed just once. Of the sample, more than 1.5% falls within the top ten clones. Sample: CD4+ or CD8+ T cells sorted from blood, taken in a trial of the OX40 agonist ivuxolimab. The receptors derive from an adult with an advanced solid tumor such as melanoma, head and neck, liver or kidney cancer.

The V call is TRBV27, the J call TRBJ2-7; possible D gene TRBD2, 5 bases. The CDR3 covers 12 residues. The V gene lost 5 bases and the J gene lost 7 bases, with 12 bases spanning the gap. Germline V gives CDR1 MNHEY, CDR2 SMNVEV (reference sequence). CDR3 protein: CASSPHGGEQYF. The CDR3 nucleotides are TGTGCCAGCAGTCCCCACGGAGGTGAGCAGTACTTC.

J is TRBJ2-1 and V is TRBV2, with a tentative D call TRBD2 (5 bases). Trimming removed 8 bases from V and 5 bases from J, with 19 bases in between. The CDR3 runs 15 residues. The germline V gene has CDR1 SNHLY and CDR2 FYNNEI. The CDR3 DNA reads TGTGCCAGCCGACCATGGTTACTAGGTAACAATGAGCAGTTCTTC. It encodes CASRPWLLGNNEQFF.

This chain uses TRBV10-1 with TRBJ2-2, with D hard to call. Trimming stripped 2 bases from V and 6 bases from J, with 7 bases between. CDR3 length: 13 amino acids. Germline V gene data show CDR1 as WNHNN and CDR2 as SYGVQD (reference sequence). The CDR3 sequence is CASSENPSGELFF. CDR3 nucleotide sequence: TGCGCCAGCAGTGAGAATCCGTCCGGGGAGCTGTTTTTT.

CDR3: CASSLDVQNTGELFF. CDR3 nucleotide sequence: TGTGCCAGCAGCTTGGATGTCCAGAACACCGGGGAGCTGTTTTTT. The rearrangement joins TRBV5-7 to TRBJ2-2; unclear D gene. TRBV5-7 is assigned to the ORF class and has an uncertain function. This CDR3 contains 15 residues. The V end was cut by 0 bases, the J end by 1 base, with 7 bases between.

The chain joins TRBV10-3 to TRBJ2-1; 14 nucleotides agree with TRBD2. This CDR3 contains 14 residues. With 11 bases clipped from V and 7 bases from J, the junction kept 7 bases outside the gene matches. CDR1 is ENHRY and CDR2 is SYGVKD in the germline V gene. The DNA for the CDR3 is TGTGCCTCGATGACTAGCGGGGGGGGAAATGAGCAGTTCTTC. This translates into CASMTSGGGNEQFF.

This clone was counted once. The rearrangement uses TRBV5-1 and TRBJ2-7; D ambiguous. The CDR3 has 15 residues. Deletions cut 0 bases from V and 4 bases from J, with 14 bases between. CDR1 and CDR2 (germline): SGHRS, YFSETQ. The CDR3 DNA reads as TGCGCCAGCAGCTTGGAAGTAGGGATGATATACGAGCAGTACTTC. It specifies CASSLEVGMIYEQYF. The full variable domain, completed using reference TRBV5-1 and TRBJ2-7, is KAGVTQTPRYLIKTRGQQVTLSCSPISGHRSVSWYQQTPGQGLQFLFEYFSETQRNKGNFPGRFSGRQFSNSRSEMNVSTLELGDSALYLCASSLEVGMIYEQYFGPGTRLTVT.

The chain carries TRBV18 and TRBJ2-7, with 7 bases matching TRBD1. Germline CDR1 KGHSH, CDR2 LQKENI. With 5 bases clipped from V and 3 bases from J, the junction kept 4 bases outside the gene matches. CDR3 length: 13 residues. The CDR3 spells CASSRDSNYEQYF. The CDR3 DNA reads TGTGCCAGCTCAAGGGACAGCAACTACGAGCAGTACTTC.

The chain recombines TRBV28 with TRBJ1-6; TRBD1 matches at 7 bases. Germline assignment: CDR1 MDHEN and CDR2 SYDVKM. With 3 bases clipped from V and 6 bases from J, the junction kept 8 bases outside the gene matches. This CDR3 contains 16 residues. CDR3 sequence reads: CASSFPRGQFNSPLHF. The DNA for the CDR3 is TGTGCCAGCAGTTTCCCGAGGGGACAGTTTAATTCACCCCTCCACTTT.

CDR3 DNA sequence: TGTGCCAGCTCACCACCGGGCAGGGGCACTGAAGCTTTCTTT. It codes for CASSPPGRGTEAFF. The chain couples TRBV18 to TRBJ1-1; a weak D match, TRBD1 (6 bases). V lost 0 bases and J lost 4, with 9 bases in between. Per the germline V gene, CDR1 is KGHSH and CDR2 is LQKENI. The CDR3 sequence is 14 residues long.

The V gene is TRBV7-9, the J gene TRBJ2-1; a possible D gene is TRBD2 (6 bases). Per the germline V gene, CDR1 is SEHNR and CDR2 is FQNEAQ (reference sequence). The CDR3 runs 16 residues. V lost 5 bases and J 9 bases, leaving 23 bases between the germline ends. CDR3: CASSPDRGILIGEQFF. CDR3 sequence (DNA): TGTGCCAGCAGCCCAGACCGCGGGATACTTATAGGTGAGCAGTTCTTC.

This clone appeared a single time. The chain uses TRBV5-4 and TRBJ2-1; 7 bases are a match to TRBD1. J lost 5 bases, V lost 7 bases, and 6 bases had no gene match. Germline loops: CDR1 SGHNT, CDR2 YYREEE (reference sequence). The CDR3 length is 13 residues. The CDR3 DNA is TGTGCCAGCTTTCGGGACAGAGACAATGAGCAGTTCTTC. As protein: CASFRDRDNEQFF.

The chain employs TRBV11-2 and TRBJ2-7; possible D gene TRBD1, 5 bases. Germline values: CDR1 SGHAT, CDR2 FQNNGV. Trimming pared 3 bases from V and 1 base from J, leaving 13 bases between. The CDR3 sequence is 15 residues long. CDR3: CASSLKGIASYEQYF. In nucleotides, the CDR3 is TGTGCCAGCAGCTTGAAGGGGATCGCGTCCTACGAGCAGTACTTC.

This sequence joins TRBV5-1 and TRBJ1-2; 7 nucleotides match TRBD1. Germline CDR1 SGHRS, CDR2 YFSETQ. Trimming removed 0 bases from V and 7 bases from J; junction bases left unmatched: 9. The CDR3 is 15 residues long. The CDR3 is CASSLGRGLGGGYTF. Here the CDR3 DNA reads TGCGCCAGCAGCTTGGGGAGGGGGCTCGGCGGTGGCTACACCTTC.

The chain joins TRBV19 to TRBJ1-5; 7 bases fit TRBD1. Germline CDR1 is LNHDA and CDR2 is SQIVND (reference sequence). The ends lost 6 bases at V and 8 bases at J; junction bases unmatched: 10. The CDR3 consists of 14 residues. The DNA for the CDR3 is TGTGCCAGTAGGCCTACAGGGGAAAGGGAGCCCCAGCATTTT. Protein: CASRPTGEREPQHF.

The chain recombines TRBV15 with TRBJ2-1, with D perhaps matching TRBD1 (5 bases). Trimming stripped 3 bases from V and 4 bases from J, with 7 bases between. The germline V gene has CDR1 LNHNV and CDR2 YYDKDF (reference sequence). CDR3 length: 13 amino acids. The CDR3 protein is CATSRDKYNEQFF. CDR3 DNA: TGTGCCACCAGCAGGGACAAATACAATGAGCAGTTCTTC.

The V call is TRBV21-1, the J call TRBJ2-5; no DNA check was done on the table's D call, TRBD2. TRBV21-1 constitutes a pseudogene. The CDR3 extends over 16 amino acids. The CDR3 here is CASSPRTGTRKGTQYF. The CDR3, as DNA: TGTGCCAGCAGCCCGCGGACCGGGACTAGGAAAGGGACCCAGTACTTC.

This chain uses TRBV27 with TRBJ1-1, with D possibly matching TRBD1 (6 bases). The CDR3 sequence is 15 residues long. V shed 2 bases and J shed 8 bases, with 18 bases lying between them. Germline V gene sequence: CDR1 MNHEY, CDR2 SMNVEV (reference sequence). In DNA, the CDR3 is TGTGCCAGCAGTTTAAGGGGTGGTGGCGGACAGGAAGCTTTCTTT. It codes for CASSLRGGGGQEAFF.

The V call is TRBV18, the J call TRBJ1-1; 10 positions agree with TRBD1. Germline CDR1 is KGHSH and CDR2 is LQKENI. The CDR3 spans 17 residues. V gave up 3 bases and J gave up 3 bases; unmatched junction bases: 10. CDR3 DNA: TGTGCCAGCTCACCGCTTCGACAGGGGGCCTTGGACACTGAAGCTTTCTTT. Its translation: CASSPLRQGALDTEAFF.

CDR3 loop: CASSVATGIDYEQYF. CDR3 DNA: TGTGCCAGCAGCGTAGCTACAGGGATTGACTACGAGCAGTACTTC. The genes are TRBV9 and TRBJ2-7; weak D call: TRBD1 (6 bases). The V gene lost 0 bases and the J gene lost 3 bases, with 13 bases spanning the gap. The CDR3 is 15 residues long. CDR1 is SGDLS and CDR2 is YYNGEE in the germline V gene.

The genes are TRBV7-9 and TRBJ2-7; no reliable D call. The CDR3 has 15 residues. V gave up 3 bases and J gave up 6 bases, with 18 bases separating them. Germline V CDR1 and CDR2: SEHNR, FQNEAQ (reference sequence). The CDR3 loop reads CASSFQSGTLREQYF. The DNA for the CDR3 is TGTGCCAGCAGCTTTCAGTCAGGCACGCTCCGCGAGCAGTACTTC.

V is TRBV29-1 and J is TRBJ2-5; no reliable D call. From germline, CDR1 is SQVTM and CDR2 ANQGSEA. The CDR3 length is 12 residues. Between the trimmed V and J ends, which lost 3 bases and 4 bases, there was a span of 9 bases. CDR3 loop: CSVDLDPETQYF. CDR3 DNA: TGCAGCGTTGACCTGGACCCAGAGACCCAGTACTTC.

CDR3 sequence: CASSVGHFNTEAFF. The DNA of the CDR3 is TGTGCCAGCAGCGTGGGACATTTTAACACTGAAGCTTTCTTT. The chain has TRBV9 and TRBJ1-1, with a weak D call TRBD1 (6 bases). This CDR3 is 14 amino acids long. Germline CDR1 is SGDLS and CDR2 is YYNGEE. Trimming removed 2 bases from V and 2 bases from J, with 10 bases in between.

The chain is built from TRBV5-1 and TRBJ2-5; TRBD2 matches 9 bases. Trimming removed 5 bases from V and 5 bases from J; junction bases left unmatched: 10. Germline V gene lookup returns CDR1 SGHRS and CDR2 YFSETQ. There are 15 residues in the CDR3. In DNA, the CDR3 is TGCGCCAGCAGGAGAGTAGCGGGGGAGGGGGAGACCCAGTACTTC. Translated: CASRRVAGEGETQYF.

The rearrangement joins TRBV5-6 to TRBJ1-1; 7 bases are shared with TRBD1. Per the germline V gene, CDR1 is SGHDT and CDR2 is YYEEEE. The length of the CDR3 is 14 residues. The J segment lost 3 bases and the V segment lost 1 base, leaving 3 bases of the junction unmatched. The CDR3 bases are TGTGCCAGCAGCTTGCGACAGGGTGACACTGAAGCTTTCTTT. It translates to CASSLRQGDTEAFF.

The CDR3 DNA reads as TGTGCCAGCAGCGTAGACGGGAGGGCCCTGGATGAGCAGTTCTTC. Its protein is CASSVDGRALDEQFF. The chain combines TRBV9 with TRBJ2-1, with 8 bases matching TRBD2. The CDR3 is 15 residues long. V was pared by 0 bases and J by 8 bases, with 7 bases of the junction left unmatched. CDR1 is SGDLS, CDR2 YYNGEE, per germline.

This sequence joins TRBV6-1 and TRBJ1-5, with TRBD1 identical over 7 bases. J lost 2 bases, V lost 1 base, and 5 bases had no gene match. CDR3 length: 16 residues. Germline loops: CDR1 MNHNS, CDR2 SASEGT. CDR3 residues: CASSEGLGQGNQPQHF. The CDR3 nucleotides are TGTGCCAGCAGTGAAGGATTAGGACAGGGCAATCAGCCCCAGCATTTT.

The chain recombines TRBV18 with TRBJ2-5, with a weak D call TRBD1 (5 bases). The CDR3 extends over 16 amino acids. The V gene lost 6 bases and the J gene lost 0 bases, with 17 bases spanning the gap. Germline CDR1 reads KGHSH; CDR2 reads LQKENI. CDR3 amino acids: CASSAFGQGNQETQYF. The CDR3 nucleotides are TGTGCCAGCTCCGCCTTTGGCCAGGGCAACCAAGAGACCCAGTACTTC.